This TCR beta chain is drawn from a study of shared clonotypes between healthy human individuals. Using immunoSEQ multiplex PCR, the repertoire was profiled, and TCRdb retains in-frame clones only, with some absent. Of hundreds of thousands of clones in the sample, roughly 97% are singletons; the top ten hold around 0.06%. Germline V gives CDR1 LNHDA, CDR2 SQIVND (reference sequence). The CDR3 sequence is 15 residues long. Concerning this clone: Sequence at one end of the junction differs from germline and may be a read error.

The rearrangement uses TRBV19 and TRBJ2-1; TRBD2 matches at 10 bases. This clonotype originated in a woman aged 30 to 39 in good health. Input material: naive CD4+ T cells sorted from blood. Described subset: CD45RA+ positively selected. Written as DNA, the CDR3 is TGTGCCAGTAGAAAAGCGGGAGGGGGGTACAATAAGCAGTTCTTC. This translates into CASRKAGGGYNKQFF.